The 18 T cell receptor beta chains given below trace back to one sample, sequenced in a study of blood T cell repertoires in COVID-19 (dated by TCRdb to 2020 to 2021). Receptor libraries were prepared by the immunoSEQ multiplex PCR assay. TCRdb mirrors the immuneACCESS table, restricted to in-frame sequences. Some clones are absent from its copies; in checked studies, under half trace to an unresolved V gene, and the reason for the others is unknown. The sample table shows approximately 200,000 clones, and approximately 85% are seen once. Roughly 9.1% of the sample is held by the ten biggest clonotypes. Sample: PBMCs or T cells enriched from blood (not recorded which). The receptors derive from a woman aged 25 to 45 who had recovered from COVID-19.

The CDR3 sequence: CASSYGQSYGYTF. In nucleotides, the CDR3 is TGTGCCAGCAGTTACGGGCAGAGCTATGGCTACACCTTC. The rearrangement joins TRBV6-5 to TRBJ1-2; no definite D call. V shed 2 bases and J shed 4 bases, with 8 bases lying between them. Looked up from germline, CDR1 is MNHEY and CDR2 is SVGAGI. This CDR3 contains 13 residues.

V is TRBV7-2 and J is TRBJ1-4; D not certain. Trimming removed 0 bases at V and 13 bases at J, with 9 bases between. From germline, CDR1 is SGHTA and CDR2 FQGNSA. This CDR3 has 12 amino acids. In DNA, the CDR3 is TGTGCCAGCAGCTTAGCGGGCGGGTTACTGTTTTTT. Translating it yields CASSLAGGLLFF.

The gene calls are TRBV18 and TRBJ2-4; unclear D gene. Per germline, CDR1 KGHSH and CDR2 LQKENI. V lost 5 bases and J 1 base, leaving 6 bases between the germline ends. The CDR3 runs to 13 residues. The CDR3 loop reads CASSTGAKNIQYF. CDR3 bases: TGTGCCAGCTCAACCGGGGCCAAAAACATTCAGTACTTC.

The rearrangement uses TRBV27 and TRBJ2-5, with 9 bases that match TRBD1. Trimming at V came to 1 base and at J to 5 bases, leaving 5 bases not matched to a gene. This CDR3 is built from 15 residues. Per the germline V gene, CDR1 is MNHEY and CDR2 is SMNVEV (reference sequence). This chain's CDR3 is CASSLWGTGRETQYF. CDR3 coding DNA: TGTGCCAGCAGTTTATGGGGGACAGGGAGGGAGACCCAGTACTTC.

The chain is built from TRBV2 and TRBJ1-2; 9 bases map to TRBD1. V lost 9 bases and J lost 4; bases outside the gene matches: 9. This CDR3 has 14 residues. Germline V lookup: CDR1 SNHLY, CDR2 FYNNEI. This CDR3 is CASTTGGGPYGYTF. CDR3 in DNA: TGTGCCAGTACAACAGGGGGCGGCCCCTATGGCTACACCTTC.

The chain combines TRBV5-1 with TRBJ2-1; D is possibly TRBD2 (6 bases). Germline V gives CDR1 SGHRS, CDR2 YFSETQ. There are 14 residues in the CDR3. Trimming took off 4 bases at V and 0 bases at J, with 8 bases between the two ends. CDR3 amino acids: CASSVGLSYNEQFF. CDR3 coding DNA: TGCGCCAGCAGCGTGGGACTCTCCTACAATGAGCAGTTCTTC. Full variable domain (missing parts from reference TRBV5-1 and TRBJ2-1): KAGVTQTPRYLIKTRGQQVTLSCSPISGHRSVSWYQQTPGQGLQFLFEYFSETQRNKGNFPGRFSGRQFSNSRSEMNVSTLELGDSALYLCASSVGLSYNEQFFGPGTRLTVL.

In DNA form, the CDR3 reads TGTGCCAGCAGTTTACGGCGGGAGGGCCACGAGCAGTACTTC. Amino acids: CASSLRREGHEQYF. J is TRBJ2-7 and V is TRBV28, with 9 bases aligning to TRBD2. Trimming at V came to 2 bases and at J to 5 bases, leaving 4 bases not matched to a gene. Looked up from germline, CDR1 is MDHEN and CDR2 is SYDVKM. The CDR3 sequence is 14 residues long.

This clone was detected only a few times. V usage is TRBV6-4 and J usage is TRBJ2-3; tentative D call: TRBD1 (6 bases). Germline V gives CDR1 MRHNA, CDR2 SNTAGT. The V end was cut by 0 bases, the J end by 4 bases, with 8 bases between. The length of the CDR3 is 14 residues. CDR3 sequence (DNA): TGTGCCAGCAGTGACTCACAGGGCTCAGATACGCAGTATTTT. It codes for CASSDSQGSDTQYF.

The chain uses TRBV27 and TRBJ2-5, with 7 bases aligning to TRBD1. The CDR3 is 15 residues long. After removal of 8 bases from V and 0 bases from J, the junction contained 9 bases not matched to a gene. CDR1 and CDR2 (germline): MNHEY, SMNVEV (reference sequence). CDR3 sequence reads: CASVKTGPYQETQYF. DNA for the CDR3: TGTGCCAGCGTGAAGACAGGGCCCTACCAAGAGACCCAGTACTTC.

The chain combines TRBV18 with TRBJ2-4; D may be TRBD2 (6 bases). CDR1 is KGHSH and CDR2 is LQKENI in the germline V gene. Trimming stripped 3 bases from V and 7 bases from J, with 7 bases between. The CDR3 spans 12 residues. The CDR3 nucleotides read TGTGCCAGCTCACCGGAGGGTAACATTCAGTACTTC. Protein sequence: CASSPEGNIQYF. Filled out from reference TRBV18 and TRBJ2-4, the complete variable domain reads NAGVMQNPRHLVRRRGQEARLRCSPMKGHSHVYWYRQLPEEGLKFMVYLQKENIIDESGMPKERFSAEFPKEGPSILRIQQVVRGDSAAYFCASSPEGNIQYFGAGTRLSVL.

This clone has only a few counts. The V gene is TRBV11-3, the J gene TRBJ2-1; TRBD2 matches at 9 bases. The CDR3 loop spans 18 amino acids. After removal of 1 base from V and 0 bases from J, the junction contained 7 bases not matched to a gene. The V gene's germline CDR1 is SGHNT and CDR2 YENEEA. This chain's CDR3 is CASSLASFSGSSYNEQFF. In DNA form, the CDR3 reads TGTGCCAGCAGCTTAGCGTCCTTTAGCGGGAGCTCCTACAATGAGCAGTTCTTC. Variable domain in full (rest from reference TRBV11-3 and TRBJ2-1): EAGVVQSPRYKIIEKKQPVAFWCNPISGHNTLYWYLQNLGQGPELLIRYENEEAVDDSQLPKDRFSAERLKGVDSTLKIQPAELGDSAVYLCASSLASFSGSSYNEQFFGPGTRLTVL.

This rearrangement joins TRBV19 to TRBJ1-1, with a possible D match to TRBD1 (5 bases). The CDR3 spans 15 residues. Looked up from germline, CDR1 is LNHDA and CDR2 is SQIVND (reference sequence). V gave up 0 bases and J gave up 4 bases, with 12 bases separating them. CDR3 nucleotide sequence: TGTGCCAGTAGTATAGATAGGGGTATCGGCACTGAAGCTTTCTTT. Amino acids: CASSIDRGIGTEAFF. The variable domain in full, with the rest retrieved from reference TRBV19 and TRBJ1-1, is DGGITQSPKYLFRKEGQNVTLSCEQNLNHDAMYWYRQDPGQGLRLIYYSQIVNDFQKGDIAEGYSVSREKKESFPLTVTSAQKNPTAFYLCASSIDRGIGTEAFFGQGTRLTVV.

The V gene is TRBV9, the J gene TRBJ2-7; 8 bases match TRBD2. CDR3 length: 17 amino acids. Germline CDR1 SGDLS, CDR2 YYNGEE. J lost 6 bases, V lost 0 bases, and 14 bases had no gene match. CDR3 region: CASSVGTAKLAGSEQYF. CDR3 sequence (DNA): TGTGCCAGCAGCGTAGGAACCGCGAAGCTAGCGGGTTCCGAGCAGTACTTC.

The chain combines TRBV2 with TRBJ2-3, with 14 bases identical to TRBD2. The CDR3 is 21 amino acids. With 0 bases clipped from V and 8 bases from J, the junction kept 19 bases outside the gene matches. The germline gives CDR1 SNHLY, CDR2 FYNNEI. This CDR3 reads CASSEAGVSAGLAGDLVTQYF. The CDR3 DNA follows: TGTGCCAGCAGTGAAGCGGGCGTTAGCGCGGGACTAGCGGGAGATTTGGTTACGCAGTATTTT.

The J gene is TRBJ2-7, the V gene TRBV10-3; 9 bases are shared with TRBD1. The CDR3 loop spans 17 amino acids. CDR1 and CDR2 from the germline V gene are ENHRY and SYGVKD. Losses at the gene ends were 4 bases for V and 3 bases for J; bases not matched to a gene: 13. Here the CDR3 DNA reads TGTGCCATCAGTGTCCTGCCCGGGGACAGGGTATTCTACGAGCAGTACTTC. Protein sequence: CAISVLPGDRVFYEQYF.

This sequence joins TRBV6-1 and TRBJ2-3, with 7 nucleotides matching TRBD2. The V gene end was trimmed by 1 base and the J gene end by 3 bases; junction bases not matched to a gene: 4. Germline V CDR1 and CDR2: MNHNS, SASEGT. This CDR3 region has 15 residues. The CDR3 region has the DNA TGTGCCAGCAGTGAAGTAGGACTAGAAACAGATACGCAGTATTTT. Amino acids: CASSEVGLETDTQYF.

J is TRBJ1-2 and V is TRBV2, with D hard to call. Germline-derived CDR1 and CDR2 are SNHLY and FYNNEI. This CDR3 comprises 13 residues. Trimming took off 3 bases at V and 3 bases at J, with 8 bases between the two ends. The CDR3: CASSESKHYGYTF. CDR3 DNA: TGTGCCAGCAGTGAGAGTAAACACTATGGCTACACCTTC.

The sample holds one count of this clone. The gene calls are TRBV2 and TRBJ1-6, with D maybe TRBD1 (6 bases). This CDR3 comprises 15 residues. The germline V gene has CDR1 SNHLY and CDR2 FYNNEI. Trimming left V 4 bases short and J 8 bases short, with 15 bases between. The CDR3 sequence: CASSARGNRDSPLHF. The CDR3 region has the DNA TGTGCCAGCAGTGCCAGGGGAAATAGGGATTCACCCCTCCACTTT.